This passage covers 13 T cell receptor beta chains from one sample sequenced in a study of naive and memory T cell subsets. An equimolar mix of two oligonucleotides served as the beta constant-region primer for TRBC1 and TRBC2. TCRdb analysed the UMI-ligation and nested PCR reads with MiXCR anew, one entry per CDR3 protein. The data contain tens of thousands of distinct CDR3 sequences, around 13% of them seen just once; the ten biggest clones take up 0.7% to 0.95%. Material: central memory CD4+ T cells from blood. The receptors here all came from a human donor in good health.

This clonotype was found many times. The V gene is TRBV29-1, the J gene TRBJ1-1; 8 positions agree with TRBD1. CDR1 and CDR2 from the germline V gene are SQVTM and ANQGSEA. The CDR3 consists of 13 residues. The V and J ends lost 5 bases and 0 bases, in that order; junction bases with no gene match: 2. The CDR3 loop reads CSVLGQVNTEAFF. CDR3 coding DNA: TGCAGCGTTCTGGGACAGGTGAACACTGAAGCTTTCTTT. Full variable domain (outside the CDR3, taken from reference TRBV29-1 and TRBJ1-1): SAVISQKPSRDICQRGTSLTIQCQVDSQVTMMFWYRQQPGQSLTLIATANQGSEATYESGFVIDKFPISRPNLTFSTLTVSNMSPEDSSIYLCSVLGQVNTEAFFGQGTRLTVV.

The CDR3 loop reads CASSSGTSGTNEQFF. CDR3 sequence (DNA): TGTGCCAGCAGTTCCGGGACTAGCGGCACCAATGAGCAGTTCTTC. The chain carries TRBV6-5 and TRBJ2-1; 11 bases fit TRBD2. V lost 4 bases to trimming and J lost 6 bases; unmatched junction nucleotides: 5. The CDR3 covers 15 residues. The germline V gene encodes CDR1 MNHEY and CDR2 SVGAGI.

This chain links TRBV20-1 with TRBJ1-6; weak D call: TRBD1 (5 bases). Looked up from germline, CDR1 is DFQATT and CDR2 is SNEGSKA (reference sequence). Trimming shortened V by 5 bases and J by 9 bases, and 14 bases separated the two germline ends. This CDR3 has 13 residues. The CDR3 DNA sequence: TGCAGTGCTTCCGGGGGGGAGGGTTCACCCCTCCACTTT. Residues: CSASGGEGSPLHF.

The rearrangement uses TRBV6-2 or TRBV6-3 and TRBJ2-1; D is uncertain. V was shortened by 4 bases and J by 4 bases, with 14 bases between the two germline ends. The CDR3 runs to 15 residues. CDR1 MNHEY and CDR2 SVGEGT come from the germline V gene. This chain's CDR3 is CASSWMAGRYNEQFF. Here the CDR3 DNA reads TGTGCCAGCAGTTGGATGGCCGGGCGGTACAATGAGCAGTTCTTC.

This clonotype was found a few times. The chain has TRBV5-1 and TRBJ2-7, with D possibly matching TRBD2 (6 bases). This CDR3 spans 15 amino acids. Germline values: CDR1 SGHRS, CDR2 YFSETQ. V dropped 4 bases and J dropped 0 bases, with 14 bases sitting between them. CDR3 sequence (DNA): TGCGCCAGCAGCCTTGCTAGCGCCTTCTCCTACGAGCAGTACTTC. Its protein is CASSLASAFSYEQYF.

This clonotype was counted many times. The chain uses TRBV7-9 and TRBJ2-1; D perhaps matches TRBD2 (7 bases). Germline assignment: CDR1 SEHNR and CDR2 FQNEAQ (reference sequence). The V and J ends lost 8 bases and 7 bases respectively, with 18 bases between them. The CDR3 is 14 amino acids. CDR3 coding DNA: TGTGCCAGCGGGGACCGGGGGGCCGTGAATGAGCAGTTCTTC. Protein product: CASGDRGAVNEQFF. The variable domain in full, completed from reference TRBV7-9 and TRBJ2-1, reads DTGVSQNPRHKITKRGQNVTFRCDPISEHNRLYWYRQTLGQGPEFLTYFQNEAQLEKSRLLSDRFSAERPKGSFSTLEIQRTEQGDSAMYLCASGDRGAVNEQFFGPGTRLTVL.

The chain joins TRBV6-2 or TRBV6-3 to TRBJ2-2, with D possibly being TRBD2 (6 bases). The germline V gene has CDR1 MNHEY and CDR2 SVGEGT. Trimming shortened V by 4 bases and J by 6 bases, and 21 bases separated the two germline ends. The CDR3 is 17 amino acids. The chain's CDR3 is CASSSPGLARSPGELFF. The CDR3 DNA reads as TGTGCCAGCAGTTCTCCGGGACTGGCTCGTTCTCCCGGGGAGCTGTTTTTT.

This clonotype was detected many times. The chain joins TRBV28 to TRBJ2-3, with D possibly being TRBD1 (5 bases). The CDR3 runs to 17 residues. The V end was cut by 5 bases, the J end by 0 bases, with 18 bases between. Per germline, CDR1 MDHEN and CDR2 SYDVKM. CDR3 sequence reads: CASSTLGPGGSTDTQYF. The CDR3, as DNA: TGTGCCAGCAGTACGCTGGGGCCGGGCGGAAGCACAGATACGCAGTATTTT.

This clonotype was recorded many times. The chain couples TRBV6-5 to TRBJ1-2; D is undetermined. Between the trimmed V and J ends, which lost 2 bases and 3 bases, there was a span of 10 bases. This CDR3 spans 14 amino acids. Germline-derived CDR1 and CDR2 are MNHEY and SVGAGI. Here the CDR3 DNA reads TGTGCCAGCAGTTACAGTTACAGAGACTATGGCTACACCTTC. It yields the protein CASSYSYRDYGYTF.

This clonotype occurred many times. This rearrangement joins TRBV29-1 to TRBJ1-1; 7 nucleotides match TRBD1. Germline V CDR1 and CDR2: SQVTM, ANQGSEA. Unmatched junction bases numbered 6, after V lost 0 bases and J lost 5 bases. CDR3 length: 14 amino acids. The CDR3 loop reads CSVEDPDRRTEAFF. The CDR3 DNA follows: TGCAGCGTTGAAGATCCGGACAGGCGGACTGAAGCTTTCTTT.

The rearrangement links TRBV27 to TRBJ2-1; 14 bases are shared with TRBD2. Germline CDR1 reads MNHEY; CDR2 reads SMNVEV (reference sequence). V lost 5 bases, J lost 6 bases, and 18 bases stayed unmatched. The length of the CDR3 is 20 residues. CDR3 bases: TGTGCCAGCAGTCCTTACTTTGACTTAACCGGGACTAGCGGGAGCAATGAGCAGTTCTTC. This encodes CASSPYFDLTGTSGSNEQFF.

This clonotype was seen a few times. This chain links TRBV28 with TRBJ1-1, with 9 nucleotides matching TRBD1. Germline trimming cut 6 bases from V and 5 bases from J; bases unmatched to any gene: 13. The V gene's germline CDR1 is MDHEN and CDR2 SYDVKM. The CDR3 extends over 16 amino acids. The CDR3 DNA follows: TGTGCCAGCAGCATAAACGGACAGGGGAAGGGTACTGAAGCTTTCTTT. This sequence encodes CASSINGQGKGTEAFF.

This sequence joins TRBV25-1 and TRBJ1-2; the D gene is possibly TRBD1 (6 bases). The CDR3 covers 15 residues. V gave up 3 bases and J gave up 4 bases, with 15 bases separating them. Germline V CDR1 and CDR2: MGHDK, SYGVNS. The CDR3 loop is CASSESGEEVYGYTF. The CDR3 DNA reads TGTGCCAGCAGTGAGTCAGGGGAAGAAGTCTATGGCTACACCTTC.